The clone carrying this T cell receptor (beta chain) was seen many times. V trimming: 3 bases; J trimming: 8 bases; junction bases outside the gene matches: 7. The CDR3 has 15 residues. The germline gives CDR1 LGHNA, CDR2 YSLEER. This sample was included in a study of T-cell reconstitution after alpha-beta-depleted transplantation in children. Unique molecular identifiers were incorporated into the prepared TCRbeta library. TCRdb recomputed calls from the PCR reads with MiXCR, one row per CDR3 protein. The sample has 150,000 to 200,000 distinct CDR3 sequences, 5.5% to 7% seen once. The receptor's source is a girl under three years old with combined immunodeficiency, due to receive a stem cell transplant. Sequenced here: PBMCs, sampled before TCRalphabeta/CD19-depleted stem cell transplant. The rearrangement joins TRBV4-3 to TRBJ2-1; TRBD2 matches at 10 bases. The CDR3 reads CASSHRLAGADEQFF. The CDR3 nucleotides read TGCGCCAGCAGCCATCGTCTAGCGGGAGCGGATGAGCAGTTCTTC.